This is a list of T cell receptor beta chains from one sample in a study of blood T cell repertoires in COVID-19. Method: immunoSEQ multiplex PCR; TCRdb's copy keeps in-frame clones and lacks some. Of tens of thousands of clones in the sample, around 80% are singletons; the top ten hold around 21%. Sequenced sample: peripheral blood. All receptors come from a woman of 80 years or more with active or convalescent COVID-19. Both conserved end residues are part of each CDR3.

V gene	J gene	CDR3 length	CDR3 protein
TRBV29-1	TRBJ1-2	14	CSAKTDTRFYGYTF
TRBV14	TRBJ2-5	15	CASSQDQGAAETQYF
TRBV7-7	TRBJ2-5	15	CASSLRGLAGETQYF
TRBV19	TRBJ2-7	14	CASSIRGQGYEQYF
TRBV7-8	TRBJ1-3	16	CASSPTPTGTGNTIYF
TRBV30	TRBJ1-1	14	CAWSKGLGGTEAFF
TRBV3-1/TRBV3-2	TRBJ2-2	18	CASSQFGGTSPLTGELFF
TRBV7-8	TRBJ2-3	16	CASSLAGGAPTDTQYF
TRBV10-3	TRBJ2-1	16	CAIRDFEGSSYNEQFF
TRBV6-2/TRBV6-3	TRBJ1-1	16	CASSYPTGKVNTEAFF
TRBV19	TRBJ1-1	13	CASNKGQGLEAFF
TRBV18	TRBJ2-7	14	CASSQVRDLYEQYF
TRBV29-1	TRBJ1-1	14	CSVHTRGVDTEAFF